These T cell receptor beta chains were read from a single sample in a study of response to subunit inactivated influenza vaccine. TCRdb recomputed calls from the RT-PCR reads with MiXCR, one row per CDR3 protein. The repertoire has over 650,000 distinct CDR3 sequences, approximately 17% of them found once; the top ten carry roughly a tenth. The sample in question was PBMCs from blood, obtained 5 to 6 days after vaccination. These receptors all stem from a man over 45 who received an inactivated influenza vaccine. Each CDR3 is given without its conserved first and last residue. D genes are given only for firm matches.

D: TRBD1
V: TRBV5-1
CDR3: ASSATTGATITHEQF

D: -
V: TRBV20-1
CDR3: SARDTNSPEKLF

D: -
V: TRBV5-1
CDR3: ASSLGTSNYGYT

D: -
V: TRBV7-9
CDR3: ASSSAVDTGELF

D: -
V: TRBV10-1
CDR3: ASSELSDRNAEAF

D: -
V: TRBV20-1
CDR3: SAITGYPENRLDYGYT

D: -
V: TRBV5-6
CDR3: ASSLVTTEYNIQY

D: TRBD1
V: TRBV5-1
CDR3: ASSVGQGGNEQY

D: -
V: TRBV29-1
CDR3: SVILTDTQY

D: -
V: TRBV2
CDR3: ASSEDSYNQPQH